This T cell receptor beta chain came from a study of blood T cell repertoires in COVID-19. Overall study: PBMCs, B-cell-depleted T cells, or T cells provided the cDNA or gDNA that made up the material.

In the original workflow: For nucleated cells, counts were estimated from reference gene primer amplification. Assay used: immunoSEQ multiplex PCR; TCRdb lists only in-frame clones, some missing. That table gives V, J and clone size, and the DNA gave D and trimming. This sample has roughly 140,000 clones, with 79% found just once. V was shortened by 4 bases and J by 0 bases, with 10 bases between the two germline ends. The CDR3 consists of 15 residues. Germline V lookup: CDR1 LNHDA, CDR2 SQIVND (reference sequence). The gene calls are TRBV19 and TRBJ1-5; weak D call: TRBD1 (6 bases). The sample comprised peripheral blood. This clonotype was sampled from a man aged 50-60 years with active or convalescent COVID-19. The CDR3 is CASSTGQYSNQPQHF. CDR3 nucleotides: TGTGCCAGTAGTACCGGACAGTATAGCAATCAGCCCCAGCATTTT.